This entry is about one T cell receptor beta chain. The CDR3 loop spans 11 amino acids. V gave up 1 base and J gave up 9 bases, with 9 bases separating them. The germline CDR1 and CDR2 sequences are GTSNPN and SVGIG (reference sequence). The sample comes from a study of cytomegalovirus exposure and HLA in healthy donors. Amplification used 60 Vbeta primers and 13 Jbeta primers. Generated by immunoSEQ multiplex PCR, the TCRdb table keeps only in-frame clones and is missing some. The sample has 150,000 to 200,000 clones, and its top ten clones hold about 0.79%. This clonotype originated in a woman aged 18-30 years in good health and CMV-seropositive. Sample: PBMCs. This rearrangement joins TRBV30 to TRBJ1-2; no definite D call. CDR3: CAWSDGWSYTF. CDR3 nucleotides: TGTGCCTGGAGTGACGGGTGGAGCTACACCTTC. The full variable domain, completed using reference TRBV30 and TRBJ1-2, is SQTIHQWPATLVQPVGSPLSLECTVEGTSNPNLYWYRQAAGRGLQLLFYSVGIGQISSEVPQNLSASRPQDRQFILSSKKLLLSDSGFYLCAWSDGWSYTFGSGTRLTVV.